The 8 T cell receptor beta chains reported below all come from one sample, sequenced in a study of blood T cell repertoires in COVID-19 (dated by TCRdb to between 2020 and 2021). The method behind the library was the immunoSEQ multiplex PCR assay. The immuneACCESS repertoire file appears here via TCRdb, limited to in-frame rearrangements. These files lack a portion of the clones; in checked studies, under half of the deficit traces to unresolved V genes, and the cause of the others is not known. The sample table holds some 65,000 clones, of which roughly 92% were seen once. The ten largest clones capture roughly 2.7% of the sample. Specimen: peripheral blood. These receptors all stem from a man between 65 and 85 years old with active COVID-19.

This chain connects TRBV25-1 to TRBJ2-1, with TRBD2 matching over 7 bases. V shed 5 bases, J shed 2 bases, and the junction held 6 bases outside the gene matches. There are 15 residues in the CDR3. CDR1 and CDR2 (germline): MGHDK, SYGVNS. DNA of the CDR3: TGTGCCAGCAGTAAGTCTAGCGGTACCTACAATGAGCAGTTCTTC. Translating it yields CASSKSSGTYNEQFF.

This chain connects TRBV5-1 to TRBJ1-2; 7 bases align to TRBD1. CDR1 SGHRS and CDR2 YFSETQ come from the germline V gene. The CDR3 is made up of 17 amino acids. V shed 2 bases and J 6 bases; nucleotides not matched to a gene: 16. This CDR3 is CASSFLQGETRVNGYTF. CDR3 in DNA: TGCGCCAGCAGCTTTCTGCAGGGGGAGACTAGGGTCAATGGCTACACCTTC.

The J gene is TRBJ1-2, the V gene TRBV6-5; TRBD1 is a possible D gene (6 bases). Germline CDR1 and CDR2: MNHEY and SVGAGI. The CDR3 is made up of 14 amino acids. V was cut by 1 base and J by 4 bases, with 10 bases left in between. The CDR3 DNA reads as TGTGCCAGCAGTTACTTACAGGGTAGCTATGGCTACACCTTC. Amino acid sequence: CASSYLQGSYGYTF.

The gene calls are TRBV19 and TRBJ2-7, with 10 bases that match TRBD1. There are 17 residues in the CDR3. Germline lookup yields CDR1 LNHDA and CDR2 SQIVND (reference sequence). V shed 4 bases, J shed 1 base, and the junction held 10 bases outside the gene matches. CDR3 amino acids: CASSKVPGTGESYEQYF. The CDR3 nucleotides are TGTGCCAGTAGTAAAGTCCCAGGGACAGGGGAGTCCTACGAGCAGTACTTC.

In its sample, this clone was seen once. The CDR3 loop is CASSRGQGGYNEQFF. The CDR3 nucleotides read TGTGCCAGTAGTCGAGGACAGGGGGGGTACAATGAGCAGTTCTTC. The rearrangement uses TRBV19 and TRBJ2-1; 10 nucleotides align to TRBD1. Germline-derived CDR1 and CDR2 are LNHDA and SQIVND (reference sequence). Unmatched junction bases numbered 5, after V lost 5 bases and J lost 4 bases. The CDR3 totals 15 residues.

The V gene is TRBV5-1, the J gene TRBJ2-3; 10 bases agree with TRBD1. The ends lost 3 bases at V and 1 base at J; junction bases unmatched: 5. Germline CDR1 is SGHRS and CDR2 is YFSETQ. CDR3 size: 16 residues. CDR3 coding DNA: TGCGCCAGCAGCTCAGCCGGGACAGGGGGCACAGATACGCAGTATTTT. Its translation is CASSSAGTGGTDTQYF.

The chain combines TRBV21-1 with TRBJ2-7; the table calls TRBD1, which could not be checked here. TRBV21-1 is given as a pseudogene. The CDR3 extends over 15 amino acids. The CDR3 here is CASSIPGQGIYEQYF. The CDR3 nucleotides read TGTGCCAGCAGCATCCCGGGACAGGGAATCTACGAGCAGTACTTC.

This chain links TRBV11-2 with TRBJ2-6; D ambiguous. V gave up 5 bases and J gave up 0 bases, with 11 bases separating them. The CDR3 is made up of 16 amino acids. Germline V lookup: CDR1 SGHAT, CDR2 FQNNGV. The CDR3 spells CASSPWAYSGANVLTF. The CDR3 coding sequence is TGTGCCAGCAGCCCCTGGGCATACTCTGGGGCCAACGTCCTGACTTTC.